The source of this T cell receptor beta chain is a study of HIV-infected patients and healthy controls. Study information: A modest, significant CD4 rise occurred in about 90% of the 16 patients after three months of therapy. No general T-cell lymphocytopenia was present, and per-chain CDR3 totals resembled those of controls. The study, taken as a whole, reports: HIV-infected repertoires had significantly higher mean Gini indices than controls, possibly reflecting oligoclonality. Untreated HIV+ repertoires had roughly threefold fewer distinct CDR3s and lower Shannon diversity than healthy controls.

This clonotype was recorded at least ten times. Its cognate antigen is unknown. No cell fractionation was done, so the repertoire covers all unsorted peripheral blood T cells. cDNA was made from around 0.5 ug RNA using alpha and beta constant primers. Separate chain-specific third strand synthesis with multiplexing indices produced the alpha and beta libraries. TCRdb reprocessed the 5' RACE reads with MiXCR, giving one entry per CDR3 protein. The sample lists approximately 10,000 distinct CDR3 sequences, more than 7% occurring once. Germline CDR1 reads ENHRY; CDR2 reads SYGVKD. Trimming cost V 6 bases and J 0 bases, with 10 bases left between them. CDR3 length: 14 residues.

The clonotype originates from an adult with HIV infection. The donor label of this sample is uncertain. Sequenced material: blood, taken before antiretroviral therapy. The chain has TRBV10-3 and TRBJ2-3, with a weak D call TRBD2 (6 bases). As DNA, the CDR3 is TGTGCCATCAGGGGGGGTACTAGCACAGATACGCAGTATTTT. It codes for CAIRGGTSTDTQYF.